One and the same sample provided the 14 T cell receptor beta chains below, sequenced in a study of patients and donors after allogeneic stem cell transplantation. TCRdb reprocessed the RT-PCR reads with MiXCR, giving one entry per CDR3 protein. The sample lists hundreds of thousands of distinct CDR3 sequences; 16% were seen once. The sequencing sample was made of blood, either unsorted or a sorted T cell fraction (not recorded which). The receptors come from a human donor who was either an allogeneic HSCT recipient or a stem cell or donor lymphocyte infusion donor (not recorded which). It is not recorded whose cells these are; they may come from a transplant donor.

Many counts were recorded for this clonotype. This sequence joins TRBV11-2 and TRBJ1-2, with a possible D match to TRBD1 (5 bases). Germline loops: CDR1 SGHAT, CDR2 FQNNGV. Trimming shortened V by 0 bases and J by 3 bases, and 11 bases separated the two germline ends. The CDR3 runs to 15 residues. The CDR3 here is CASSLDPGRHYGYTF. The CDR3 DNA reads as TGTGCCAGCAGCTTAGATCCGGGACGCCACTATGGCTACACCTTC.

This clonotype was observed a few times. The chain couples TRBV6-1 to TRBJ2-1, with D possibly TRBD2 on 7 matching bases. Germline CDR1 reads MNHNS; CDR2 reads SASEGT. The V end lost 11 bases, the J end lost 5 bases, and 19 bases lay between the germline ends. This CDR3 contains 14 residues. The CDR3 nucleotides read TGTGCCTCTCGATGGCGGGGGCCCAACAATGAGCAGTTCTTC. Translated, it gives CASRWRGPNNEQFF.

Ten or more counts support this clonotype. The rearrangement joins TRBV29-1 to TRBJ2-5; D is possibly TRBD2 (5 bases). The CDR3 sequence is 12 residues long. V dropped 7 bases and J dropped 4 bases, with 13 bases sitting between them. Germline CDR1 is SQVTM and CDR2 is ANQGSEA. CDR3 amino acids: CSARVGRETQYF. The CDR3 DNA follows: TGCAGCGCCCGTGTGGGGAGAGAGACCCAGTACTTC.

This clonotype was seen a few times. The chain uses TRBV4-1 and TRBJ2-7; 8 bases line up with TRBD2. The germline gives CDR1 MGHRA, CDR2 YSYEKL. This CDR3 has 17 amino acids. The J segment lost 6 bases and the V segment lost 1 base, leaving 14 bases of the junction unmatched. The CDR3 reads CASSQGFGGAETREQYF. In nucleotides, the CDR3 is TGCGCCAGCAGCCAAGGCTTCGGGGGGGCCGAAACTCGCGAGCAGTACTTC.

J is TRBJ2-2 and V is TRBV6-1; TRBD1 might be the D (5 bases). The CDR3 loop spans 13 amino acids. The V gene lost 1 base and the J gene lost 12 bases, with 12 bases spanning the gap. Germline CDR1 is MNHNS and CDR2 is SASEGT. In DNA form, the CDR3 reads TGTGCCAGCAGTGAAGATACCAGGGTGAAGCTGTTTTTT. It is translated as CASSEDTRVKLFF.

This clonotype was counted at least ten times. V usage is TRBV5-6 and J usage is TRBJ2-3; 8 bases line up with TRBD2. Trimming removed 6 bases from V and 9 bases from J; junction bases left unmatched: 12. The CDR3 has 14 residues. CDR1 is SGHDT and CDR2 is YYEEEE in the germline V gene. CDR3 in amino acids: CASNPGGAERTQYF. CDR3 in DNA: TGTGCCAGCAATCCCGGGGGGGCAGAGAGGACGCAGTATTTT.

V is TRBV7-9 and J is TRBJ2-3, with a tentative D call TRBD1 (6 bases). The germline V gene has CDR1 SEHNR and CDR2 FQNEAQ (reference sequence). Trimming took 5 bases from V and 0 from J, leaving 9 bases between them. The CDR3 has 14 amino acids. The CDR3 bases are TGTGCCAGCAGCGACCAGGGGAGCACAGATACGCAGTATTTT. Encoded protein: CASSDQGSTDTQYF.

This clonotype was observed a handful of times. V usage is TRBV20-1 and J usage is TRBJ1-5; 10 bases line up with TRBD1. This CDR3 is 14 amino acids long. Trimming at V came to 6 bases and at J to 5 bases, leaving 7 bases not matched to a gene. Germline V CDR1 and CDR2: DFQATT, SNEGSKA (reference sequence). The CDR3 DNA reads TGCAGTGCGTCGACCGGGACAGGGGATCAGCCCCAGCATTTT. This codes for CSASTGTGDQPQHF.

This clonotype was seen at least ten times. J is TRBJ1-2 and V is TRBV5-1; maybe TRBD1 (6 bases). Trimming left V 4 bases short and J 1 base short, with 14 bases between. This CDR3 region has 15 residues. Germline values: CDR1 SGHRS, CDR2 YFSETQ. CDR3 protein: CASSIPGQSNYGYTF. CDR3 nucleotides: TGCGCCAGCAGCATTCCCGGACAGAGTAACTATGGCTACACCTTC.

The rearrangement uses TRBV10-3 and TRBJ2-6, with D tentatively TRBD2 (6 bases). V was trimmed by 4 bases and J by 2 bases, leaving 15 bases between them. This CDR3 region has 17 residues. Germline assignment: CDR1 ENHRY and CDR2 SYGVKD. The CDR3 reads CAISALVGGPGANVLTF. In DNA, the CDR3 is TGTGCCATCAGTGCCCTAGTGGGAGGCCCTGGGGCCAACGTCCTGACTTTC.

The chain uses TRBV7-3 and TRBJ2-3, with D hard to call. There are 17 residues in the CDR3. Germline V gene sequence: CDR1 SGHTA, CDR2 FQGTGA. The V end lost 0 bases, the J end lost 0 bases, and 13 bases lay between the germline ends. The CDR3 here is CASSLTRPGGSTDTQYF. The CDR3 region has the DNA TGTGCCAGCAGCTTAACGCGCCCTGGTGGGAGCACAGATACGCAGTATTTT.

This chain joins TRBV7-9 and TRBJ1-2; D is unclear. Germline CDR1 reads SEHNR; CDR2 reads FQNEAQ (reference sequence). V lost 7 bases and J 8 bases, leaving 11 bases between the germline ends. There are 11 residues in the CDR3. CDR3 amino acids: CASTVTGGYTF. CDR3 coding DNA: TGTGCCAGCACCGTTACGGGGGGCTACACCTTC.

This clonotype occurred a few times. The chain has TRBV2 and TRBJ1-1; 9 bases fit TRBD1. Germline V lookup: CDR1 SNHLY, CDR2 FYNNEI. Trimming at V came to 0 bases and at J to 10 bases, leaving 6 bases not matched to a gene. The CDR3 has 14 residues. CDR3 in DNA: TGTGCCAGCAGTGAAGCCGGACAGGGGCATGGAGCTTTCTTT. Translated: CASSEAGQGHGAFF.

This clonotype was seen a few times. The chain joins TRBV7-9 to TRBJ1-1; the D is unclear. Trimming took off 5 bases at V and 4 bases at J, with 2 bases between the two ends. Germline V gene data show CDR1 as SEHNR and CDR2 as FQNEAQ (reference sequence). This CDR3 region has 10 residues. CDR3 DNA sequence: TGTGCCAGCAGCCCCACTGAAGCTTTCTTT. Translation gives CASSPTEAFF.